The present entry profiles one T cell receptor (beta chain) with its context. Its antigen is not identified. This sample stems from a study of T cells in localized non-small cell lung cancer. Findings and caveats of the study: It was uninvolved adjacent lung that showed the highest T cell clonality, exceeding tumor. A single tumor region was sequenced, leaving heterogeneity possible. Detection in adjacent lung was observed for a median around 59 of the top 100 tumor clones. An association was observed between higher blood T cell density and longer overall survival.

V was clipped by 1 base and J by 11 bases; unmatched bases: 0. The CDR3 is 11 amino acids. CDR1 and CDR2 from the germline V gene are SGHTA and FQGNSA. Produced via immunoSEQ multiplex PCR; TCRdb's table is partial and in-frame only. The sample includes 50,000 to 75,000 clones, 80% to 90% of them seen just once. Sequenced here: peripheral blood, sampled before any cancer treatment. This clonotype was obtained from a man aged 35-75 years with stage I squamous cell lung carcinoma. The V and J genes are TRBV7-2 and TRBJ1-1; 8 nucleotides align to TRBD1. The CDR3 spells CASSLGTGAFF. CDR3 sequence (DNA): TGTGCCAGCAGCTTAGGGACAGGGGCTTTCTTT.